This TCR beta chain was captured in a study of shared clonotypes between healthy human individuals. Looking at the study overall: Each donor contributed plates that comprised three CD4 naive, three CD4 memory, two CD8 naive and one CD8 memory.

Notes on this clone: Its antigen is not known.

The CDR3 consists of 15 residues. The ends were cut back, 1 base at V and 2 bases at J, with 10 bases in the middle. Germline V gene lookup returns CDR1 SGHTS and CDR2 YDEGEE. Study-level points and caveats: In several donors, roughly 5.2% of naive CD4 clonotypes appeared in common.

The protocol was immunoSEQ multiplex PCR, while the TCRdb copy is restricted to in-frame clones and leaves out a portion. This sample has over a million clones; roughly 96% occur once, and the top ten carry approximately 1.1%. V gene TRBV5-8 combines with J gene TRBJ1-5, with a possible D match to TRBD1 (5 bases). The source of this sequence is a man aged 25 to 40 in good health. Sequencing input: naive CD4+ T cells sorted from blood. Stated subset: CD45RA+ positively selected. CDR3 nucleotides: TGTGCCAGCAGCTTGTCAGGGTACGGCAATCAGCCCCAGCATTTT. Translation: CASSLSGYGNQPQHF.